These T cell receptor beta chains were read from a single sample in a study of T-cell reconstitution after alpha-beta-depleted transplantation in children. TCRdb recomputed calls from the PCR reads with MiXCR, one row per CDR3 protein. The sample contains about 640,000 distinct CDR3 sequences, approximately 17% of which appear only once. The sample consisted of PBMCs from the stem cell graft donor, taken from the stem cell graft. These receptors were collected from a human donor who donated a stem cell graft to a child with acute myeloid leukemia. Both conserved end residues are part of each CDR3. The order of the fields is D gene, clone size, V gene, J gene, CDR3 DNA, CDR3 protein. A D gene is named only where the DNA matches it firmly. Expanded clones get a size class; other rows say once, few or many, or leave the size out.

-	-	TRBV24-1	TRBJ2-1	TGTGCCACCAGTGAGCACAATGAGCAGTTCTTC	CATSEHNEQFF
TRBD2	-	TRBV11-2	TRBJ2-1	TGTGCCAGCAGCTTAGTAGGAGGAGCTATTAGACTAGCGGGGGGGAATGAGCAGTTCTTC	CASSLVGGAIRLAGGNEQFF
-	few	TRBV19	TRBJ2-2	TGTGCCAGTACCCCCCGGAGATCCTTAGCGGCCGCGAACACCGGGGAGCTGTTTTTT	CASTPRRSLAAANTGELFF
-	-	TRBV5-2	TRBJ2-1	TGTGCCATGAGCCCCGGGGTAGACAATGAGCAGTTCTTC	CAMSPGVDNEQFF
-	many	TRBV20-1	TRBJ2-5	TGCAGCCTCCCCGAGGGGGAAGAGACCCAGTACTTC	CSLPEGEETQYF
-	-	TRBV9	TRBJ1-2	TGTGCCAGCAGCCCAAGCGCGGGGAATGCCAACTATCGCTACACCTTC	CASSPSAGNANYRYTF
TRBD1	-	TRBV28	TRBJ2-7	TGTGCCAGTAGGGACAGGGGCACCGAGCAGTACTTC	CASRDRGTEQYF
TRBD1	few	TRBV29-1	TRBJ2-7	TGCAGCGTTGTGGGACCCACAGGGGGGAATAACTACGAGCAGTACTTC	CSVVGPTGGNNYEQYF
-	-	TRBV5-1	TRBJ2-6	TGCGCCAGCAGCTTGGCAGGACCGACGAGCTCTGGGGCCAACGTCCTGACTTTC	CASSLAGPTSSGANVLTF
TRBD1	-	TRBV12-3/TRBV12-4	TRBJ1-1	TGTGCCAGCAGTTTTCTTACAGGGGAGGTTGAAGCTTTCTTT	CASSFLTGEVEAFF
-	-	TRBV5-1	TRBJ2-3	TGCGCCAGCAGCGTCTCAACCAGGGAGGCAGATACGCAGTATTTT	CASSVSTREADTQYF